One and the same sample provided the 20 T cell receptor beta chains below, sequenced in a study of T cell responses to AZD1222 COVID-19 vaccine. Only in-frame clones appear in the TCRdb table, and some are missing; sequencing was by immunoSEQ multiplex PCR. The data hold 90,000 to 140,000 clones, with approximately 92% observed a single time. This sample comprised peripheral blood, obtained 28 days after the second AZD1222 dose. Receptor source: an adult who received the AZD1222 COVID-19 vaccine.

The chain joins TRBV19 to TRBJ1-1; D uncertain. The CDR3 runs 12 residues. Trimming cost V 4 bases and J 4 bases, with 7 bases left between them. Germline CDR1 is LNHDA and CDR2 is SQIVND (reference sequence). Here the CDR3 reads CASSRGSTEAFF. CDR3 DNA: TGTGCCAGTAGTAGGGGTAGCACTGAAGCTTTCTTT.

The chain links TRBV2 to TRBJ2-7, with a weak D call TRBD2 (6 bases). From germline, CDR1 is SNHLY and CDR2 FYNNEI. V lost 8 bases and J 2 bases, leaving 16 bases between the germline ends. There are 14 residues in the CDR3. DNA for the CDR3: TGTGCCAGCCGCGGCGGAGGGGCGACCTACGAGCAGTACTTC. Residues: CASRGGGATYEQYF.

The chain is built from TRBV4-2 and TRBJ1-1; TRBD1 matches 10 bases. Germline loops: CDR1 LGHNA, CDR2 YNFKEQ. There are 17 residues in the CDR3. J lost 0 bases, V lost 4 bases, and 8 bases had no gene match. CDR3 bases: TGTGCCAGCAGCCCGGGAGGGACAGGGGTTCTGAACACTGAAGCTTTCTTT. Its translation is CASSPGGTGVLNTEAFF.

This chain uses TRBV30 with TRBJ2-1; D may be TRBD2 (5 bases). V lost 3 bases and J lost 4, with 13 bases in between. CDR3 length equals 14 residues. Germline V gene data show CDR1 as GTSNPN and CDR2 as SVGIG (reference sequence). The DNA of the CDR3 is TGTGCCTGGAGCCGGGATCTAGCTTACAATGAGCAGTTCTTC. Its protein product is CAWSRDLAYNEQFF.

CDR3 bases: TGTGCCAGCAGCTTAGAGGCAGGGCGGACAGGGGTAATGGGAGAGCAGTACTTC. Protein sequence: CASSLEAGRTGVMGEQYF. This rearrangement joins TRBV7-3 to TRBJ2-7; TRBD1 matches at 9 bases. Germline trimming cut 2 bases from V and 7 bases from J; bases unmatched to any gene: 18. This CDR3 spans 18 amino acids. Per the germline V gene, CDR1 is SGHTA and CDR2 is FQGTGA.

The chain joins TRBV5-4 to TRBJ1-4, with 9 bases that match TRBD1. Trimming removed 4 bases from V and 6 bases from J; junction bases left unmatched: 4. Germline V lookup: CDR1 SGHNT, CDR2 YYREEE (reference sequence). The CDR3 contains 14 residues. CDR3: CASSPRDRDEKLFF. Here the CDR3 DNA reads TGTGCCAGCAGCCCCCGGGACAGGGATGAAAAACTGTTTTTT.

The rearrangement uses TRBV18 and TRBJ2-7, with a weak D call TRBD2 (7 bases). The germline V gene has CDR1 KGHSH and CDR2 LQKENI. Trimming shortened V by 6 bases and J by 5 bases, and 20 bases separated the two germline ends. This CDR3 region has 15 residues. CDR3 in amino acids: CASSLTGGQPHEQYF. Here the CDR3 DNA reads TGTGCCAGCTCTCTAACGGGAGGACAGCCCCACGAGCAGTACTTC.

J is TRBJ2-2 and V is TRBV20-1; D unclear. The V gene's germline CDR1 is DFQATT and CDR2 SNEGSKA (reference sequence). The CDR3 is made up of 16 amino acids. The V gene lost 3 bases and the J gene lost 2 bases, with 16 bases spanning the gap. CDR3 bases: TGCAGTGCTAGTAATCCTCGCGATCCTAACACCGGGGAGCTGTTTTTT. Translated, it gives CSASNPRDPNTGELFF.

The chain employs TRBV28 and TRBJ2-3; D remains ambiguous. The CDR3 contains 12 residues. With 6 bases removed from V and 8 bases from J, the gap between germline ends came to 12 bases. CDR1 is MDHEN, CDR2 SYDVKM, per germline. DNA of the CDR3: TGTGCCAGCAGGAAGACGTTTGGTACGCAGTATTTT. Protein sequence: CASRKTFGTQYF.

The chain uses TRBV6-5 and TRBJ2-5, with 9 bases fitting TRBD1. Unmatched junction bases numbered 4, after V lost 0 bases and J lost 5 bases. Per the germline V gene, CDR1 is MNHEY and CDR2 is SVGAGI. This CDR3 contains 15 residues. CDR3 DNA sequence: TGTGCCAGCAGTTACTCGACAGGGGGGTGGGAGACCCAGTACTTC. This encodes CASSYSTGGWETQYF.

The rearrangement joins TRBV11-2 to TRBJ1-1, with TRBD1 as a possible D gene (6 bases). Trimming took 1 base from V and 4 from J, leaving 13 bases between them. This CDR3 is 15 amino acids long. The germline V gene encodes CDR1 SGHAT and CDR2 FQNNGV. In DNA, the CDR3 is TGTGCCAGCAGCTTAGTTGGGCGGGGGGCCACTGAAGCTTTCTTT. Residues: CASSLVGRGATEAFF. Full variable domain (remainder filled in from reference TRBV11-2 and TRBJ1-1): EAGVAQSPRYKIIEKRQSVAFWCNPISGHATLYWYQQILGQGPKLLIQFQNNGVVDDSQLPKDRFSAERLKGVDSTLKIQPAKLEDSAVYLCASSLVGRGATEAFFGQGTRLTVV.

This chain uses TRBV5-1 with TRBJ2-7; no clear D. CDR3 size: 14 residues. CDR1 is SGHRS, CDR2 YFSETQ, per germline. V was cut by 0 bases and J by 2 bases, with 9 bases left in between. CDR3: CASSLGQTTYEQYF. For the CDR3, the DNA is TGCGCCAGCAGCTTGGGACAAACTACCTACGAGCAGTACTTC.

This clone was found a few times. The rearrangement joins TRBV14 to TRBJ1-1, with D perhaps matching TRBD1 (6 bases). V was shortened by 0 bases and J by 7 bases, with 12 bases between the two germline ends. Looked up from germline, CDR1 is SGHDN and CDR2 is FVKESK. The CDR3 contains 14 residues. Written as DNA, the CDR3 is TGTGCCAGCAGCCAAGAAATGGGGGCCAGTGAAGCTTTCTTT. Encoded protein: CASSQEMGASEAFF.

The rearrangement uses TRBV28 and TRBJ1-1, with D maybe TRBD1 (6 bases). V was cut by 5 bases and J by 0 bases, with 13 bases left in between. CDR1 is MDHEN and CDR2 is SYDVKM in the germline V gene. This CDR3 is 15 amino acids long. The CDR3: CASSRGGGMNTEAFF. The CDR3 DNA follows: TGTGCCAGCAGTAGAGGGGGGGGGATGAACACTGAAGCTTTCTTT.

The chain couples TRBV28 to TRBJ2-7; 7 bases align to TRBD2. The V gene's germline CDR1 is MDHEN and CDR2 SYDVKM. Germline trimming cut 3 bases from V and 2 bases from J; bases unmatched to any gene: 7. The CDR3 sequence is 15 residues long. In DNA form, the CDR3 reads TGTGCCAGCAGTTTCGGCGGGAGCTCTACCTACGAGCAGTACTTC. This gives the protein CASSFGGSSTYEQYF.

The chain carries TRBV7-7 and TRBJ2-1; the match to TRBD2 covers 8 bases. The V segment lost 4 bases and the J segment 7 bases; nucleotides outside the gene matches: 9. The CDR3 length is 15 residues. Germline V gene data show CDR1 as SSHAT and CDR2 as FNYEAQ (reference sequence). The CDR3 nucleotides are TGTGCCAGCAGCTCCCGGGAGGGCCTTGGGAATGAGCAGTTCTTC. Its protein is CASSSREGLGNEQFF.

This chain connects TRBV4-2 to TRBJ1-2, with D possibly matching TRBD1 (6 bases). From germline, CDR1 is LGHNA and CDR2 YNFKEQ. CDR3 length equals 18 residues. V gave up 4 bases and J gave up 2 bases, with 23 bases separating them. The CDR3 sequence: CASSPWIATGFGNYGYTF. The CDR3 DNA reads as TGTGCCAGCAGCCCTTGGATCGCAACAGGGTTTGGGAACTATGGCTACACCTTC.

CDR3 amino acids: CASSQAGQGRTVDYGYTF. CDR3 sequence (DNA): TGCGCCAGCAGCCAAGCCGGACAGGGGCGTACTGTTGACTATGGCTACACCTTC. The chain is built from TRBV4-1 and TRBJ1-2; 9 positions match TRBD1. The germline gives CDR1 MGHRA, CDR2 YSYEKL. V trimming: 1 base; J trimming: 3 bases; junction bases outside the gene matches: 12. This CDR3 is built from 18 residues.

The chain recombines TRBV7-3 with TRBJ2-3; 7 nucleotides agree with TRBD2. The CDR3 consists of 12 residues. Germline V gene lookup returns CDR1 SGHTA and CDR2 FQGTGA. Trimming cost V 10 bases and J 2 bases; bases outside gene matches: 3. The CDR3 spells CATTSATDTQYF. The CDR3 DNA reads TGTGCCACTACTAGCGCCACAGATACGCAGTATTTT.

The chain uses TRBV5-1 and TRBJ2-5; D uncertain. The CDR3 contains 14 residues. Trimming stripped 2 bases from V and 5 bases from J, with 13 bases between. Germline V gene sequence: CDR1 SGHRS, CDR2 YFSETQ. The CDR3 here is CASSFSASLETQYF. DNA of the CDR3: TGCGCCAGCAGCTTCTCGGCCAGCCTGGAGACCCAGTACTTC.